This T cell receptor (beta chain) was captured by sequencing in a study of cytomegalovirus exposure and HLA in healthy donors. Germline V gives CDR1 SGHAT, CDR2 FQNNGV. Trimming removed 4 bases from V and 1 base from J, with 8 bases in between. This CDR3 has 14 amino acids. The repertoire was sequenced with immunoSEQ multiplex PCR; TCRdb's copy has only in-frame clones and lacks some. The sample consists of about 170,000 clones, around 86% of them appearing once. The V call is TRBV11-2, the J call TRBJ1-3; D gene uncertain. The TCR originated in a man between 18 and 29 years old in good health and CMV-seropositive. The sequencing input was PBMCs. The CDR3: CASSSLFSGNTIYF. The CDR3, as DNA: TGTGCCAGCAGCTCCCTTTTTTCTGGAAACACCATATATTTT. Filled out from reference TRBV11-2 and TRBJ1-3, the complete variable domain reads EAGVAQSPRYKIIEKRQSVAFWCNPISGHATLYWYQQILGQGPKLLIQFQNNGVVDDSQLPKDRFSAERLKGVDSTLKIQPAKLEDSAVYLCASSSLFSGNTIYFGEGSWLTVV.